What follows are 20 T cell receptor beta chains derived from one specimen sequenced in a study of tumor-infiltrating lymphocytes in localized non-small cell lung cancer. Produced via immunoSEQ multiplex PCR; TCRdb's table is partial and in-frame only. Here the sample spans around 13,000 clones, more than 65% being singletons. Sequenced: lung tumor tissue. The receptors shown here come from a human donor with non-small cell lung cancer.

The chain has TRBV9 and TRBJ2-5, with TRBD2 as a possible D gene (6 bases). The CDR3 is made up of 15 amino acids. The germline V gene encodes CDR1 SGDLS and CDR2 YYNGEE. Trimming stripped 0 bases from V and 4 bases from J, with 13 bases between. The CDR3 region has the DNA TGTGCCAGCAGCGTAGCGGTAGGGACTTCAGAGACCCAGTACTTC. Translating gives CASSVAVGTSETQYF.

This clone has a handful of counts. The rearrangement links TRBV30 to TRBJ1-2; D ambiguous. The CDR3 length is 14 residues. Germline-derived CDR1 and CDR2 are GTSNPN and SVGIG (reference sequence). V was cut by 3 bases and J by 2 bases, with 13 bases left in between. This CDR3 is CAWRENTGNYGYTF. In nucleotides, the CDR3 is TGTGCCTGGAGGGAGAACACGGGAAACTATGGCTACACCTTC.

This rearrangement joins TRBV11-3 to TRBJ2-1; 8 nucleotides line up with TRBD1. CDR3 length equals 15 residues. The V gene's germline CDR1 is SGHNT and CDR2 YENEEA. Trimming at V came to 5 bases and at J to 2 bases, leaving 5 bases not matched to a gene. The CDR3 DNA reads TGTGCCAGCAGCCCCGGGACAGGTACCTACAATGAGCAGTTCTTC. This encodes CASSPGTGTYNEQFF.

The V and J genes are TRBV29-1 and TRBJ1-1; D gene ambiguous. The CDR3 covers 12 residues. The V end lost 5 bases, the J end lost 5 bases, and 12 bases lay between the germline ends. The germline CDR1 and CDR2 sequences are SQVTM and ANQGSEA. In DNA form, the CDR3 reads TGCAGCGTTTCCGGGCCCGGGACTGAAGCTTTCTTT. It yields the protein CSVSGPGTEAFF.

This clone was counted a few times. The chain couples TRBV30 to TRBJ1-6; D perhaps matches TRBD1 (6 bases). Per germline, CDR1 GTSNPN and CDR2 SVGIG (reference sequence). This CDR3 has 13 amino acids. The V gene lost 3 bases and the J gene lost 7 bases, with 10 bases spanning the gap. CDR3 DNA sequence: TGTGCCTGGAGCGAAGGACAGAATTCACCCCTCCACTTT. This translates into CAWSEGQNSPLHF.

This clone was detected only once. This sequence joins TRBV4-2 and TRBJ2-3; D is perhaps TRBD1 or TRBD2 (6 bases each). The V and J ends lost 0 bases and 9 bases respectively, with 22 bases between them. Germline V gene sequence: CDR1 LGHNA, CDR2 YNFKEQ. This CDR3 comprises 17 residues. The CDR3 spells CASSQDGGGGESLTQYF. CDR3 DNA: TGTGCCAGCAGCCAAGATGGTGGAGGGGGAGAATCTTTAACGCAGTATTTT.

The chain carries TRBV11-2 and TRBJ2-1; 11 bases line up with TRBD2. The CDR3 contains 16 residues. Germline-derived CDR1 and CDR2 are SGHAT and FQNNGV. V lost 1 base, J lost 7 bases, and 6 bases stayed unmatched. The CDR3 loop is CASSLVVGTSGNEQFF. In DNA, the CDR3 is TGTGCCAGCAGCTTAGTTGTCGGGACTAGCGGAAATGAGCAGTTCTTC. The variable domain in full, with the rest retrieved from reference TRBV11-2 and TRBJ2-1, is EAGVAQSPRYKIIEKRQSVAFWCNPISGHATLYWYQQILGQGPKLLIQFQNNGVVDDSQLPKDRFSAERLKGVDSTLKIQPAKLEDSAVYLCASSLVVGTSGNEQFFGPGTRLTVL.

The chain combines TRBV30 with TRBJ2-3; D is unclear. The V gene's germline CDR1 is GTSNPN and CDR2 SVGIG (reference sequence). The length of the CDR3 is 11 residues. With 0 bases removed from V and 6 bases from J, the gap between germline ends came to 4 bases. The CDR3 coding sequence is TGTGCCTGGAGTGTAGGGGATACGCAGTATTTT. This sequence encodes CAWSVGDTQYF.

The CDR3 loop is CASNLAGAPRDTQYF. The CDR3 DNA sequence: TGTGCCAGCAACCTAGCGGGGGCCCCGCGGGATACGCAGTATTTT. This chain uses TRBV7-9 with TRBJ2-3; 10 nucleotides agree with TRBD2. The CDR3 runs to 15 residues. Germline CDR1 is SEHNR and CDR2 is FQNEAQ (reference sequence). V gave up 7 bases and J gave up 6 bases; unmatched junction bases: 10. Supplemented by reference TRBV7-9 and TRBJ2-3, the full variable domain reads DTGVSQNPRHKITKRGQNVTFRCDPISEHNRLYWYRQTLGQGPEFLTYFQNEAQLEKSRLLSDRFSAERPKGSFSTLEIQRTEQGDSAMYLCASNLAGAPRDTQYFGPGTRLTVL.

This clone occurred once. CDR3 sequence reads: CATSGSGITRLGNEQFF. In nucleotides, the CDR3 is TGTGCCACCAGCGGTTCCGGGATAACCCGGTTGGGGAATGAGCAGTTCTTC. The V and J genes are TRBV15 and TRBJ2-1; D possibly corresponds to TRBD2 (5 bases). V was pared by 5 bases and J by 7 bases, with 24 bases between. This CDR3 is built from 17 residues. Germline V gene sequence: CDR1 LNHNV, CDR2 YYDKDF (reference sequence).

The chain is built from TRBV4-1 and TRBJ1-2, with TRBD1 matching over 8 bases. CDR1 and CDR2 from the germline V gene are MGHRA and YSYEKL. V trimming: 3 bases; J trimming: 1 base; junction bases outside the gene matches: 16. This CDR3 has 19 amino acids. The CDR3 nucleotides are TGCGCCAGCAGCCATGGCGGACAGGGTTTCCAGACCTATAACTATGGCTACACCTTC. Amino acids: CASSHGGQGFQTYNYGYTF.

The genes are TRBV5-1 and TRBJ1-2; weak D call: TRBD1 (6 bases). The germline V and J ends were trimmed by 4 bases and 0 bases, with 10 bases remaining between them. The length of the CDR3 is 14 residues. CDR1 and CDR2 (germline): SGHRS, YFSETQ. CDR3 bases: TGCGCCAGCAGCGGACAGTTCTCTAACTATGGCTACACCTTC. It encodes CASSGQFSNYGYTF.

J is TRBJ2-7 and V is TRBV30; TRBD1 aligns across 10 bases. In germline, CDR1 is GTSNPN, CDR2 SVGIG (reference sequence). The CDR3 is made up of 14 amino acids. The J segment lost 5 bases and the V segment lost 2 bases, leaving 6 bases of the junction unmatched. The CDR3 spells CAWSSTGGRDEQYF. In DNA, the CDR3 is TGTGCCTGGAGTTCGACAGGGGGCCGCGACGAGCAGTACTTC.

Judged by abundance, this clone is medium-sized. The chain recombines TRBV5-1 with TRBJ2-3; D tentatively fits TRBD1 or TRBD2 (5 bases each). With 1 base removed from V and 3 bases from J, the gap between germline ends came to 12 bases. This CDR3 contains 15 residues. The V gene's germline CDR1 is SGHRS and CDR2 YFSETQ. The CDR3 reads CASSLRGRGTDTQYF. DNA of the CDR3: TGCGCCAGCAGCTTGCGGGGAAGGGGAACAGATACGCAGTATTTT.

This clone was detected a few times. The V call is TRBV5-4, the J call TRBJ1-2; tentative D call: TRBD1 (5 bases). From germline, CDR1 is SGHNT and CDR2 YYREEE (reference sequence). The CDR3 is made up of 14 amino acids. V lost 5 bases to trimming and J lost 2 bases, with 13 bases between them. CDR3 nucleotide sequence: TGTGCCAGCAGTTTAGGAGGGGCCAACTATGGCTACACCTTC. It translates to CASSLGGANYGYTF.

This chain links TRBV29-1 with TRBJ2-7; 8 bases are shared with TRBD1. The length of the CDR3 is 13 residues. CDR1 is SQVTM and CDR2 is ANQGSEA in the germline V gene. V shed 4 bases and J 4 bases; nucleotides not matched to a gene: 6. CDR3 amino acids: CSVGAGGWYEQYF. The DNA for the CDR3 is TGCAGCGTTGGGGCAGGGGGCTGGTACGAGCAGTACTTC.

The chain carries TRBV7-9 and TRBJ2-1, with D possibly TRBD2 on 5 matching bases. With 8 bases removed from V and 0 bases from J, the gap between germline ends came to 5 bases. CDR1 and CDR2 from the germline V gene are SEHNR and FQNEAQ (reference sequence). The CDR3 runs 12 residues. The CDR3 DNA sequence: TGTGCCAGCGGGAGCTCCTACAATGAGCAGTTCTTC. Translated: CASGSSYNEQFF.

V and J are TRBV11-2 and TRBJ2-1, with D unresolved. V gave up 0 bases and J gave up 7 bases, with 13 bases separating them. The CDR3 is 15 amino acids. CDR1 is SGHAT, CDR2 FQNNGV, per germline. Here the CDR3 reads CASSLDPSFQNEQFF. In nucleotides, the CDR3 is TGTGCCAGCAGCTTAGATCCCTCCTTCCAAAATGAGCAGTTCTTC.

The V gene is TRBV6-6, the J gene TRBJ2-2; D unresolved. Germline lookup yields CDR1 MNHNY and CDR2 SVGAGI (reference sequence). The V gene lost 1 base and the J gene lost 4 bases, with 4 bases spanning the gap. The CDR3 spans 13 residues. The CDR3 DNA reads TGTGCCAGCAGTTACTATGGCACCGGGGAGCTGTTTTTT. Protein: CASSYYGTGELFF.

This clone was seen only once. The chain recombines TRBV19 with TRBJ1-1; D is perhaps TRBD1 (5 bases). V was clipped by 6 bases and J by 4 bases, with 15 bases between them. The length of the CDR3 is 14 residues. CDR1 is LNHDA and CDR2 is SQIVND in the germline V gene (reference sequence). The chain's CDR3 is CASSLWSGTTEAFF. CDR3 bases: TGTGCCAGTAGCCTTTGGTCGGGGACCACTGAAGCTTTCTTT.